One sample yielded the 10 T cell receptor beta chains listed below, sequenced in a study of T cells in Graves' hyperthyroidism and ophthalmopathy. RNA transcripts served as the template for amplifying TCR beta CDR3 regions. With the HTBI primer set, the TCR CDR3 went through a first round of RT-PCR. Each CDR3 protein is one row after TCRdb ran MiXCR on the multiplex PCR reads. The repertoire holds about 570,000 distinct CDR3 sequences, with about 14% as singletons. What was sequenced was blood. The receptor source for this set is a woman in her thirties or forties with Graves' hyperthyroidism.

The table lists this clonotype with many counts. The genes are TRBV12-3 or TRBV12-4 and TRBJ2-5, with D possibly TRBD2 on 7 matching bases. This CDR3 has 15 residues. V gave up 5 bases and J gave up 3 bases, with 16 bases separating them. The DNA for the CDR3 is TGTGCCAGCAGTAGGGGGGGGGCGGGAGAAGAGACCCAGTACTTC. This translates into CASSRGGAGEETQYF.

A note on this clonotype: This is likely an artifact of a read error, given a far larger clone one base away. The chain combines TRBV7-2 with TRBJ2-1; 10 nucleotides line up with TRBD2. Germline values: CDR1 SGHTA, CDR2 FQGNSA. This CDR3 spans 15 amino acids. The CDR3 DNA sequence: TGTGCCAGCAGTTCTAGCGGGAGCTCCTACAGTGAGCAGTTCTTC. As protein: CASSSSGSSYSEQFF.

At least ten counts were recorded for this clonotype. The chain carries TRBV7-2 and TRBJ1-2; possible D gene TRBD1, 5 bases. V gave up 5 bases and J gave up 6 bases, with 16 bases separating them. This CDR3 has 14 amino acids. Germline V gene lookup returns CDR1 SGHTA and CDR2 FQGNSA. CDR3 in DNA: TGTGCCAGCAGCCTGGGTCGGGGGGGAGATGGCTACACCTTC. As protein: CASSLGRGGDGYTF.

This clonotype has ten or more counts. The chain joins TRBV3-1 to TRBJ1-2, with D possibly matching TRBD1 (5 bases). Trimming took off 1 base at V and 8 bases at J, with 8 bases between the two ends. The germline V gene has CDR1 LGHDT and CDR2 YNNKEL (reference sequence). The CDR3 has 12 residues. The CDR3: CASSQGREGYTF. The CDR3 DNA reads TGTGCCAGCAGCCAAGGCAGGGAAGGCTACACCTTC.

Note on this clonotype: One base away lies a much larger clone, so this may be a sequencing read error. This CDR3 reads CASSQVTAKNIQYF. In DNA form, the CDR3 reads TGTGCCAGCAGTCAGGTTACGGCCAAAAACATTCAGTACTTC. This chain joins TRBV12-3 or TRBV12-4 and TRBJ2-4; no firm D call. The CDR3 has 14 amino acids. V was pared by 5 bases and J by 1 base, with 9 bases between.

This clonotype was observed at least ten times. This sequence joins TRBV2 and TRBJ2-7, with 10 bases aligning to TRBD2. This CDR3 is built from 14 residues. The germline CDR1 and CDR2 sequences are SNHLY and FYNNEI. V dropped 7 bases and J dropped 2; count of bases not matched to a gene: 5. The CDR3 DNA follows: TGTGCCAGCATGGGGACTAGCGATGCCTACGAGCAGTACTTC. Translated: CASMGTSDAYEQYF.

This clonotype appeared a few times. The CDR3 carries no conserved terminal phenylalanine or tryptophan, so it likely arises from a read error. V is TRBV3-1 and J is TRBJ1-1; tentatively, D is TRBD1 (5 bases). This CDR3 region has 14 residues. Germline V gene sequence: CDR1 LGHDT, CDR2 YNNKEL (reference sequence). The V gene lost 1 base and the J gene lost 4 bases, with 10 bases spanning the gap. The CDR3 loop reads CASSQGVGGTEAFL. CDR3 coding DNA: TGTGCCAGCAGCCAAGGGGTGGGGGGCACTGAAGCTTTCCTT.

This clonotype showed up many times. CDR3 in amino acids: CASRGLAETQYF. CDR3 DNA: TGTGCCAGCAGGGGACTAGCGGAGACCCAGTACTTC. The gene calls are TRBV27 and TRBJ2-5, with TRBD2 matching over 10 bases. The CDR3 is made up of 12 amino acids. Germline V CDR1 and CDR2: MNHEY, SMNVEV (reference sequence). Losses at the gene ends were 6 bases for V and 5 bases for J; bases not matched to a gene: 0.

This clonotype was seen many times. The chain is built from TRBV24-1 and TRBJ2-5; perhaps TRBD1 as D (5 bases). Germline CDR1 is KGHDR and CDR2 is SFDVKD. The CDR3 runs 15 residues. V was cut by 0 bases and J by 0 bases, with 7 bases left in between. CDR3 sequence reads: CATSDLSDNQETQYF. The CDR3 coding sequence is TGTGCCACCAGTGATTTGTCGGACAACCAAGAGACCCAGTACTTC.

In this sample, this clonotype turned up many times. The chain couples TRBV28 to TRBJ1-1, with 10 bases fitting TRBD1. CDR3 length: 14 amino acids. Germline CDR1 reads MDHEN; CDR2 reads SYDVKM. V lost 6 bases, J lost 3 bases, and 4 bases stayed unmatched. The CDR3 nucleotides are TGTGCCAGCAGACCGGGACAGGGGCACACTGAAGCTTTCTTT. It codes for CASRPGQGHTEAFF. The full variable domain, completed using reference TRBV28 and TRBJ1-1, is DVKVTQSSRYLVKRTGEKVFLECVQDMDHENMFWYRQDPGLGLRLIYFSYDVKMKEKGDIPEGYSVSREKKERFSLILESASTNQTSMYLCASRPGQGHTEAFFGQGTRLTVV.